These 26 T cell receptor beta chains originate from one sample sequenced in a study of T-cell memory formation after mild COVID-19. MiXCR, run by TCRdb on the 5' RACE reads, gives a single entry per CDR3 protein. There are 15,000 or so distinct CDR3 sequences in the sample; over 20% occur only once, and approximately 60% lies in the top ten. The sequenced sample was PBMCs or a T cell subset sorted from them (not recorded which). The receptor set was obtained from a young man who had mild COVID-19 (a few samples of this study predate the infection). Cell type and time point are not known.

In this sample, this clonotype turned up many times. J is TRBJ2-7 and V is TRBV12-3 or TRBV12-4; tentative D call: TRBD1 (6 bases). This CDR3 has 13 residues. Trimming removed 8 bases at V and 6 bases at J, with 17 bases between. CDR3 nucleotides: TGTGCCAGCCGCCAGTTTGGGGGCGGCGAGCAGTACTTC. It translates to CASRQFGGGEQYF.

V usage is TRBV9 and J usage is TRBJ2-7, with D possibly matching TRBD1 (6 bases). The V end lost 0 bases, the J end lost 0 bases, and 13 bases lay between the germline ends. This CDR3 is built from 16 residues. Germline V gene data show CDR1 as SGDLS and CDR2 as YYNGEE. CDR3 residues: CASSVGATGNSYEQYF. DNA for the CDR3: TGTGCCAGCAGCGTAGGCGCGACAGGAAACTCCTACGAGCAGTACTTC.

The chain carries TRBV7-3 and TRBJ2-3; the D is unclear. Germline V lookup: CDR1 SGHTA, CDR2 FQGTGA. The CDR3 consists of 13 residues. The ends were cut back, 2 bases at V and 5 bases at J, with 8 bases in the middle. The CDR3 loop reads CASSLSFGDTQYF. CDR3 nucleotide sequence: TGTGCCAGCAGCTTATCGTTCGGAGATACGCAGTATTTT. Full variable domain (outside the CDR3, taken from reference TRBV7-3 and TRBJ2-3): GAGVSQTPSNKVTEKGKYVELRCDPISGHTALYWYRQSLGQGPEFLIYFQGTGAADDSGLPNDRFFAVRPEGSVSTLKIQRTERGDSAVYLCASSLSFGDTQYFGPGTRLTVL.

The chain recombines TRBV5-4 with TRBJ2-1; D is tentatively TRBD1 or TRBD2 (5 bases each). The CDR3 runs 14 residues. Trimming shortened V by 2 bases and J by 5 bases, and 11 bases separated the two germline ends. Germline assignment: CDR1 SGHNT and CDR2 YYREEE (reference sequence). CDR3 loop: CASSFEGRHNEQFF. The CDR3 bases are TGTGCCAGCAGCTTTGAGGGACGGCACAATGAGCAGTTCTTC. Combining the CDR3 with reference TRBV5-4 and TRBJ2-1 gives the whole variable domain ETGVTQSPTHLIKTRGQQVTLRCSSQSGHNTVSWYQQALGQGPQFIFQYYREEENGRGNFPPRFSGLQFPNYSSELNVNALELDDSALYLCASSFEGRHNEQFFGPGTRLTVL.

This clonotype was counted at least ten times. J is TRBJ2-2 and V is TRBV5-6; no clear D. Trimming pared 0 bases from V and 3 bases from J, leaving 6 bases between. This CDR3 has 14 residues. CDR1 SGHDT and CDR2 YYEEEE come from the germline V gene. The CDR3 sequence: CASSLVPHTGELFF. DNA of the CDR3: TGTGCCAGCAGCTTGGTTCCGCACACCGGGGAGCTGTTTTTT.

This clonotype was picked up many times. The chain employs TRBV10-3 and TRBJ2-1, with 9 bases that match TRBD1. This CDR3 contains 19 residues. The V gene's germline CDR1 is ENHRY and CDR2 SYGVKD. V shed 2 bases and J 12 bases; nucleotides not matched to a gene: 23. Written as DNA, the CDR3 is TGTGCCATCAGTGAGACATCCAAGTGGGACAGGGCTGGGTTTCTTTGGCAGTTCTTC. Its translation is CAISETSKWDRAGFLWQFF.

This clonotype was recorded at least ten times. The chain links TRBV10-3 to TRBJ1-2, with D hard to call. Germline CDR1 reads ENHRY; CDR2 reads SYGVKD. The V end was cut by 3 bases, the J end by 4 bases, with 12 bases between. This CDR3 spans 14 amino acids. Here the CDR3 reads CAISDLFPLYGYTF. The CDR3, as DNA: TGTGCCATCAGTGACCTTTTCCCCCTCTATGGCTACACCTTC.

This clonotype was recorded at least ten times. V is TRBV5-1 and J is TRBJ1-1; D unclear. In germline, CDR1 is SGHRS, CDR2 YFSETQ. Trimming took 1 base from V and 9 from J, leaving 13 bases between them. The CDR3 sequence is 13 residues long. The CDR3, as DNA: TGCGCCAGCAGCTTGTGGGCCCACCGTCAAGCTTTCTTT. Its translation: CASSLWAHRQAFF.

This clonotype was seen repeatedly, ten times or more. This chain joins TRBV7-2 and TRBJ2-7; D is undetermined. The CDR3 contains 14 residues. Deletions cut 4 bases from V and 0 bases from J, with 10 bases between. CDR1 is SGHTA and CDR2 is FQGNSA in the germline V gene. CDR3: CASSSGGSSYEQYF. The DNA for the CDR3 is TGTGCCAGCAGCTCCGGCGGTTCCTCCTACGAGCAGTACTTC.

Many counts were recorded for this clonotype. This rearrangement joins TRBV5-1 to TRBJ2-7; D unresolved. V lost 0 bases, J lost 3 bases, and 7 bases lay in between. Germline V gene data show CDR1 as SGHRS and CDR2 as YFSETQ. The CDR3 runs to 13 residues. CDR3 in amino acids: CASSLGHGYEQYF. CDR3 in DNA: TGCGCCAGCAGCTTGGGCCATGGCTACGAGCAGTACTTC.

By its share, this clonotype is large. This chain uses TRBV20-1 with TRBJ1-2, with a weak D call TRBD1 (5 bases). The ends were cut back, 5 bases at V and 4 bases at J, with 8 bases in the middle. This CDR3 has 11 residues. Germline-derived CDR1 and CDR2 are DFQATT and SNEGSKA (reference sequence). CDR3 residues: CSADDSYGYTF. The CDR3 region has the DNA TGCAGTGCTGACGACAGCTATGGCTACACCTTC.

This clonotype showed up many times. Here the CDR3 DNA reads TGTGCCAGCAGTTACGCTACAGGGTCAGATACGCAGTATTTT. Residues: CASSYATGSDTQYF. V is TRBV6-5 and J is TRBJ2-3, with D perhaps TRBD1 (6 bases). Deletions cut 2 bases from V and 4 bases from J, with 10 bases between. Germline lookup yields CDR1 MNHEY and CDR2 SVGAGI. The CDR3 is 14 residues long.

V and J are TRBV6-2 or TRBV6-3 and TRBJ2-3; D is unclear. Trimming removed 6 bases from V and 6 bases from J, with 10 bases in between. This CDR3 region has 12 residues. The germline V gene encodes CDR1 MNHEY and CDR2 SVGEGT. This chain's CDR3 is CASSPLGDTQYF. The CDR3 nucleotides read TGTGCCAGCAGCCCCCTTGGGGATACGCAGTATTTT.

The count of this clonotype is one. The limits of the CDR3 on the DNA are not certain, so only TCRdb's listed CDR3 is given. CDR3 sequence reads: CASSPLRAGGEAFF. V and J are TRBV3-1 and TRBJ1-1; the D segment call TRBD1 is taken from the table without a DNA check. Germline CDR1 is LGHDT and CDR2 is YNNKEL (reference sequence). With termini counted, the CDR3 has 14 amino acids.

This clonotype has at least ten counts. The chain combines TRBV7-2 with TRBJ2-7, with a weak D call TRBD1 (6 bases). The V and J ends lost 2 bases and 6 bases respectively, with 17 bases between them. CDR3 length: 15 amino acids. Germline V gives CDR1 SGHTA, CDR2 FQGNSA. The CDR3 region is CASSLSVWDMGEQYV. The CDR3 nucleotides read TGTGCCAGCAGCTTAAGTGTGTGGGACATGGGCGAGCAGTACGTC.

The sample holds many counts of this clonotype. This chain connects TRBV28 to TRBJ2-1; maybe TRBD2 (6 bases). The CDR3 extends over 16 amino acids. In germline, CDR1 is MDHEN, CDR2 SYDVKM. The V gene lost 4 bases and the J gene lost 9 bases, with 22 bases spanning the gap. In DNA, the CDR3 is TGTGCCAGCAGTTCGGGACGCACACAGCGAGCGGGTGAGCAGTTCTTC. This translates into CASSSGRTQRAGEQFF. Combining the CDR3 with reference TRBV28 and TRBJ2-1 gives the whole variable domain DVKVTQSSRYLVKRTGEKVFLECVQDMDHENMFWYRQDPGLGLRLIYFSYDVKMKEKGDIPEGYSVSREKKERFSLILESASTNQTSMYLCASSSGRTQRAGEQFFGPGTRLTVL.

This clonotype was detected many times. V and J are TRBV4-1 and TRBJ2-7, with TRBD2 identical over 12 bases. V shed 1 base, J shed 2 bases, and the junction held 9 bases outside the gene matches. In germline, CDR1 is MGHRA, CDR2 YSYEKL. The CDR3 is 18 amino acids. Here the CDR3 DNA reads TGCGCCAGCAGCCAAGGTAGTTCTCCTAGCGGGGGGGCCTACGAGCAGTACTTC. It yields the protein CASSQGSSPSGGAYEQYF.

The chain carries TRBV6-2 or TRBV6-3 and TRBJ1-5, with a possible D match to TRBD1 (6 bases). The CDR3 has 16 amino acids. V was trimmed by 5 bases and J by 6 bases, leaving 20 bases between them. In germline, CDR1 is MNHEY, CDR2 SVGEGT. This CDR3 reads CASSDDRSPVGQPQHF. The CDR3 DNA reads as TGTGCCAGCAGTGACGACAGGAGCCCAGTGGGTCAGCCCCAGCATTTT.

This clonotype is medium-sized in the sample. This chain joins TRBV6-6 and TRBJ2-3; possibly TRBD1 for D (6 bases). The germline CDR1 and CDR2 sequences are MNHNY and SVGAGI (reference sequence). CDR3 size: 18 residues. V lost 3 bases to trimming and J lost 2 bases, with 21 bases between them. The CDR3 region is CASSYTSGGQRLTDTQYF. The CDR3 DNA reads as TGTGCCAGCAGTTATACCTCCGGAGGACAGCGTCTCACAGATACGCAGTATTTT.

This clonotype showed up just a few times. This sequence joins TRBV10-3 and TRBJ1-2, with D uncertain. Germline V gene lookup returns CDR1 ENHRY and CDR2 SYGVKD. The CDR3 is made up of 12 amino acids. Trimming took 5 bases from V and 4 from J, leaving 8 bases between them. CDR3 DNA: TGTGCCATCAGTAGTCGTGGCTATGGCTACACCTTC. Translated: CAISSRGYGYTF.

This clonotype was detected ten times or more. The V call is TRBV5-1, the J call TRBJ2-5; a weak D match, TRBD2 (5 bases). This CDR3 is 13 amino acids long. The germline gives CDR1 SGHRS, CDR2 YFSETQ. V lost 1 base and J 3 bases, leaving 7 bases between the germline ends. CDR3 sequence (DNA): TGCGCCAGCAGCTTGCGGGAAAAAGAGACCCAGTACTTC. Encoded protein: CASSLREKETQYF.

This clonotype came up many times. The J gene is TRBJ2-1, the V gene TRBV12-3 or TRBV12-4, with unresolved D. Trimming removed 9 bases from V and 4 bases from J, with 19 bases in between. The CDR3 is 15 residues long. CDR3 sequence (DNA): TGTGCCAGTGGACCCCTGTCGGGTCTATACAATGAGCAGTTCTTC. This codes for CASGPLSGLYNEQFF.

In this sample, this clonotype turned up a few times. The chain is built from TRBV15 and TRBJ2-5; TRBD2 is a possible D gene (6 bases). Looked up from germline, CDR1 is LNHNV and CDR2 is YYDKDF (reference sequence). V lost 0 bases, J lost 1 base, and 9 bases lay in between. The CDR3 length is 15 residues. The DNA for the CDR3 is TGTGCCACCAGCAGAGATGGGGGGTCCCAAGAGACCCAGTACTTC. Protein product: CATSRDGGSQETQYF.

At least ten counts were recorded for this clonotype. V is TRBV24-1 and J is TRBJ1-5; D gene ambiguous. V lost 9 bases and J 4 bases, leaving 6 bases between the germline ends. Germline values: CDR1 KGHDR, CDR2 SFDVKD. The CDR3 spans 11 residues. The CDR3 DNA is TGTGCCACCGGAGCTAATCAGCCCCAGCATTTT. Its protein product is CATGANQPQHF.

There are many counts of this clonotype. The chain combines TRBV6-5 with TRBJ1-2, with 9 bases aligning to TRBD1. CDR1 MNHEY and CDR2 SVGAGI come from the germline V gene. Trimming at V came to 2 bases and at J to 4 bases, leaving 11 bases not matched to a gene. CDR3 length: 17 residues. The CDR3 here is CASSYPGQGGLVYGYTF. The CDR3 coding sequence is TGTGCCAGCAGTTACCCGGGACAGGGAGGCCTGGTCTATGGCTACACCTTC.

This clonotype was seen at least ten times. The chain combines TRBV7-9 with TRBJ2-2, with 9 bases fitting TRBD1. Trimming took 5 bases from V and 7 from J; bases not matched to a gene: 5. The CDR3 has 14 residues. CDR1 and CDR2 from the germline V gene are SEHNR and FQNEAQ (reference sequence). The CDR3 here is CASSEDRGIGELFF. In nucleotides, the CDR3 is TGTGCCAGCAGCGAAGACAGGGGGATCGGGGAGCTGTTTTTT.